This T cell receptor (beta chain) was documented in a study of blood T cell repertoires in COVID-19. Whole-study context: Material from acute and convalescent COVID-19 was sourced from the United States, Italy and Spain. PBMCs, B-cell-depleted T cells, or T cells were the source of the cDNA or gDNA that made up the material.

CDR3 length equals 15 residues. Trimming pared 9 bases from V and 3 bases from J, leaving 20 bases between. From germline, CDR1 is MDHEN and CDR2 SYDVKM. The method was immunoSEQ multiplex PCR; TCRdb's version includes in-frame clones alone and lacks a portion of them. The sample contains 250,000 to 400,000 clones, around 87% of which appear only once. Sequencing input: peripheral blood. This receptor was obtained from a man over 45 with active or convalescent COVID-19. The V and J genes are TRBV28 and TRBJ1-2, with D perhaps matching TRBD1 (5 bases). In nucleotides, the CDR3 is TGTGCCAGTATTATGGACATTCTAGGGGACTATGGCTACACCTTC. Its translation is CASIMDILGDYGYTF.